Below are 2 T cell receptor beta chains sequenced from a single sample in a study of response to subunit inactivated influenza vaccine. TCRdb itself ran the RT-PCR reads through MiXCR, one entry per CDR3 protein. Found here are more than 500,000 distinct CDR3 sequences, around 11% of them singletons; the top ten hold approximately 10%. These sequences were also reported in another study, on T cells expressing NK-cell markers. That work states: TCR beta cDNA was generated via 5'RACE template switching incorporating UMIs.

The sample consisted of PBMCs from blood, taken on the day of vaccination. The receptors originated from a man between 50 and 59 years old who received an inactivated influenza vaccine.

This clonotype was counted between two and nine times. As DNA, the CDR3 is TGTGCCAGCAAATCGGCTAATTCACCCCTCCACTTT. It is translated as CASKSANSPLHF. V usage is TRBV6-6 and J usage is TRBJ1-6; D uncertain. CDR3 length: 12 amino acids. CDR1 and CDR2 from the germline V gene are MNHNY and SVGAGI (reference sequence). Trimming took off 7 bases at V and 6 bases at J, with 7 bases between the two ends.

In this sample, this clonotype turned up many times. The chain employs TRBV12-3 or TRBV12-4 and TRBJ2-2; D remains ambiguous. The CDR3 contains 15 residues. V gave up 6 bases and J gave up 6 bases, with 17 bases separating them. The CDR3 loop is CASSRIANAAGELFF. Written as DNA, the CDR3 is TGTGCCAGCAGCCGGATAGCAAACGCGGCCGGGGAGCTGTTTTTT.